A selection of T cell receptor beta chains follows, all from one sample in a study of T cell repertoires and HLA-DP antigens. Their target antigens are unknown. Some clones are missing from TCRdb's copy, which holds only in-frame ones; the method was immunoSEQ multiplex PCR. The sample consists of some 110,000 clones, 80% to 95% of them appearing once. Source material: CD4+ T cells from PBMCs. The receptors were sampled from a woman aged 18-29 years in good health and CMV-seronegative. Both conserved end residues are part of each CDR3. The D gene is left open where the match is weak. Size values are once, few and many counts, or a class for expanded clones, and some rows have none.

j_call: TRBJ1-3
d_call: -
clone_size: -
v_call: TRBV4-2
cdr3_aa: CASSQEPGHNSGNTIYF
cdr3_nt: TGTGCCAGCAGCCAAGAGCCGGGACACAACTCTGGAAACACCATATATTTT

j_call: TRBJ2-7
d_call: TRBD1
clone_size: -
v_call: TRBV5-1
cdr3_aa: CASSLGGTADYEQYF
cdr3_nt: TGCGCCAGCAGCTTGGGAGGGACAGCGGACTACGAGCAGTACTTC

j_call: TRBJ2-3
d_call: TRBD1
clone_size: -
v_call: TRBV4-1
cdr3_aa: CASSQRQGDTQYF
cdr3_nt: TGCGCCAGCAGCCAGAGACAGGGGGATACGCAGTATTTT

j_call: TRBJ1-6
d_call: TRBD1
clone_size: -
v_call: TRBV7-2
cdr3_aa: CASSLGDRAVISPLHF
cdr3_nt: TGTGCCAGCAGCTTAGGGGACAGGGCCGTTATTTCACCCCTCCACTTT

j_call: TRBJ1-1
d_call: -
clone_size: -
v_call: TRBV6-5
cdr3_aa: CASSSRTFEAFF
cdr3_nt: TGTGCCAGCAGCTCGCGGACGTTCGAAGCTTTCTTT

j_call: TRBJ2-7
d_call: -
clone_size: once
v_call: TRBV10-3
cdr3_aa: CAINRGWDLEQYF
cdr3_nt: TGTGCCATCAACCGCGGGTGGGACCTCGAGCAGTACTTC

j_call: TRBJ1-6
d_call: -
clone_size: -
v_call: TRBV30
cdr3_aa: CAWSPGDGRNSPLHF
cdr3_nt: TGTGCCTGGAGTCCGGGGGACGGTCGGAATTCACCCCTCCACTTT

j_call: TRBJ2-5
d_call: -
clone_size: -
v_call: TRBV10-3
cdr3_aa: CAIKRVHSQETQYF
cdr3_nt: TGTGCCATCAAACGGGTTCACAGTCAAGAGACCCAGTACTTC

j_call: TRBJ2-5
d_call: -
clone_size: -
v_call: TRBV7-6
cdr3_aa: CASSRQPTGQETQYF
cdr3_nt: TGTGCCAGCAGCCGACAGCCGACAGGTCAAGAGACCCAGTACTTC

j_call: TRBJ2-3
d_call: -
clone_size: -
v_call: TRBV6-5
cdr3_aa: CASKSIDTDTQYF
cdr3_nt: TGTGCCAGCAAGAGTATTGACACAGATACGCAGTATTTT

j_call: TRBJ1-1
d_call: -
clone_size: few
v_call: TRBV18
cdr3_aa: CASSSAGTTEAFF
cdr3_nt: TGTGCCAGCTCATCCGCAGGGACGACTGAAGCTTTCTTT

j_call: TRBJ1-3
d_call: -
clone_size: few
v_call: TRBV5-6
cdr3_aa: CASSLWRSGNTIYF
cdr3_nt: TGTGCCAGCAGCCTCTGGCGCTCTGGAAACACCATATATTTT

j_call: TRBJ2-1
d_call: -
clone_size: -
v_call: TRBV30
cdr3_aa: CAWQVYNEQFF
cdr3_nt: TGTGCCTGGCAAGTTTACAATGAGCAGTTCTTC

j_call: TRBJ2-7
d_call: -
clone_size: -
v_call: TRBV5-1
cdr3_aa: CASSLGYEQYF
cdr3_nt: TGCGCCAGCAGCTTAGGATACGAGCAGTACTTC

j_call: TRBJ2-5
d_call: -
clone_size: -
v_call: TRBV5-4
cdr3_aa: CASSLFTGYQETQYF
cdr3_nt: TGTGCCAGCAGCTTGTTCACAGGCTACCAAGAGACCCAGTACTTC

j_call: TRBJ1-4
d_call: -
clone_size: -
v_call: TRBV7-9
cdr3_aa: CASSFLSGDVKKLFF
cdr3_nt: TGTGCCAGCAGCTTTCTTTCCGGAGATGTGAAAAAACTGTTTTTT

j_call: TRBJ1-2
d_call: -
clone_size: -
v_call: TRBV7-8
cdr3_aa: CASSLALGRETYGYTF
cdr3_nt: TGTGCCAGCAGCTTAGCGCTGGGCAGGGAAACCTATGGCTACACCTTC

j_call: TRBJ1-3
d_call: -
clone_size: -
v_call: TRBV30
cdr3_aa: CAWSLGQYSNTIYF
cdr3_nt: TGTGCCTGGAGCCTAGGACAGTATAGTAACACCATATATTTT

j_call: TRBJ1-3
d_call: -
clone_size: -
v_call: TRBV19
cdr3_aa: CASRSPGHSGNTIYF
cdr3_nt: TGTGCCAGTAGGTCTCCGGGGCACTCTGGAAACACCATATATTTT

j_call: TRBJ1-2
d_call: -
clone_size: -
v_call: TRBV28
cdr3_aa: CASSLVATTNYGYTF
cdr3_nt: TGTGCCAGCAGCCTTGTCGCCACAACTAACTATGGCTACACCTTC

j_call: TRBJ1-6
d_call: -
clone_size: few
v_call: TRBV7-3
cdr3_aa: CASSLTPGSSSPLHF
cdr3_nt: TGTGCCAGCAGCTTAACCCCAGGGTCGAGTTCACCCCTCCACTTT

j_call: TRBJ1-1
d_call: -
clone_size: -
v_call: TRBV27
cdr3_aa: CASSLRGMNTEAFF
cdr3_nt: TGTGCCAGCAGTTTACGGGGGATGAACACTGAAGCTTTCTTT

j_call: TRBJ1-1
d_call: -
clone_size: -
v_call: TRBV5-4
cdr3_aa: CASSRDPWNTEAFF
cdr3_nt: TGTGCCAGCAGCAGGGACCCCTGGAACACTGAAGCTTTCTTT

j_call: TRBJ2-7
d_call: -
clone_size: -
v_call: TRBV6-6
cdr3_aa: CASSYSTSGQYEQYF
cdr3_nt: TGTGCCAGCAGTTACTCCACGAGCGGCCAGTACGAGCAGTACTTC

j_call: TRBJ1-5
d_call: -
clone_size: -
v_call: TRBV20-1
cdr3_aa: CSAVYNQPQHF
cdr3_nt: TGCAGTGCTGTCTATAATCAGCCCCAGCATTTT